These 23 T cell receptor beta chains originate from one sample sequenced in a study of T cell responses to AZD1222 COVID-19 vaccine. Assay used: immunoSEQ multiplex PCR; TCRdb lists only in-frame clones, some missing. Here the sample spans some 170,000 clones, roughly 91% being singletons. This material consisted of peripheral blood, taken on day 0 of AZD1222 vaccination. The receptors were gathered from an adult in good health.

The gene calls are TRBV5-6 and TRBJ1-1, with 10 bases aligning to TRBD1. Germline V gene sequence: CDR1 SGHDT, CDR2 YYEEEE. V shed 2 bases and J 5 bases; nucleotides not matched to a gene: 9. The CDR3 consists of 16 residues. Here the CDR3 reads CASSFRGTGAGTEAFF. The CDR3 DNA reads as TGTGCCAGCAGCTTCAGAGGGACAGGGGCGGGGACTGAAGCTTTCTTT.

The chain recombines TRBV20-1 with TRBJ1-2; D gene uncertain. Germline lookup yields CDR1 DFQATT and CDR2 SNEGSKA (reference sequence). This CDR3 spans 10 amino acids. With 5 bases removed from V and 8 bases from J, the gap between germline ends came to 9 bases. The CDR3 DNA reads TGCAGTGCTGGCATGTGGGGCTACACCTTC. The encoded protein is CSAGMWGYTF.

The chain carries TRBV6-5 and TRBJ1-5; D not resolved. The germline V and J ends were trimmed by 7 bases and 4 bases, with 11 bases remaining between them. Germline lookup yields CDR1 MNHEY and CDR2 SVGAGI. This CDR3 comprises 13 residues. The CDR3 sequence: CASTYTGNQPQHF. DNA of the CDR3: TGTGCCAGCACCTATACGGGAAATCAGCCCCAGCATTTT.

The chain has TRBV30 and TRBJ1-4; D unresolved. The CDR3 length is 13 residues. CDR1 GTSNPN and CDR2 SVGIG come from the germline V gene (reference sequence). V was trimmed by 2 bases and J by 7 bases, leaving 11 bases between them. This CDR3 reads CAWSKQFPEKLFF. CDR3 sequence (DNA): TGTGCCTGGAGTAAACAGTTTCCTGAAAAACTGTTTTTT. Combining the CDR3 with reference TRBV30 and TRBJ1-4 gives the whole variable domain SQTIHQWPATLVQPVGSPLSLECTVEGTSNPNLYWYRQAAGRGLQLLFYSVGIGQISSEVPQNLSASRPQDRQFILSSKKLLLSDSGFYLCAWSKQFPEKLFFGSGTQLSVL.

The V and J genes are TRBV5-6 and TRBJ1-2; no reliable D call. Trimming pared 0 bases from V and 6 bases from J, leaving 12 bases between. Per the germline V gene, CDR1 is SGHDT and CDR2 is YYEEEE. The CDR3 runs 14 residues. CDR3 sequence reads: CASSLGPEGDGYTF. In nucleotides, the CDR3 is TGTGCCAGCAGCTTGGGCCCGGAAGGAGATGGCTACACCTTC.

This chain connects TRBV7-9 to TRBJ2-3; D possibly corresponds to TRBD2 (5 bases). Trimming shortened V by 5 bases and J by 0 bases, and 15 bases separated the two germline ends. CDR1 and CDR2 from the germline V gene are SEHNR and FQNEAQ (reference sequence). The CDR3 consists of 16 residues. In DNA form, the CDR3 reads TGTGCCAGCAGCAACCCAGTCGCGGGCAGCACAGATACGCAGTATTTT. Translation gives CASSNPVAGSTDTQYF.

The chain links TRBV18 to TRBJ1-4, with D unclear. CDR1 is KGHSH and CDR2 is LQKENI in the germline V gene. This CDR3 has 15 amino acids. Trimming removed 3 bases from V and 2 bases from J, with 10 bases in between. CDR3 in DNA: TGTGCCAGCTCACCCGGGGTCGGTACTAATGAAAAACTGTTTTTT. Translated: CASSPGVGTNEKLFF.

V usage is TRBV10-2 and J usage is TRBJ1-5; the match to TRBD1 covers 10 bases. Germline CDR1 and CDR2: WSHSY and SAAADI. The CDR3 extends over 14 amino acids. The J segment lost 5 bases and the V segment lost 2 bases, leaving 0 bases of the junction unmatched. The CDR3: CASSEDRGHQPQHF. Written as DNA, the CDR3 is TGCGCCAGCAGTGAGGACAGGGGGCATCAGCCCCAGCATTTT.

This clone is a singleton in its sample. This rearrangement joins TRBV6-6 to TRBJ1-5; 9 bases match TRBD1. The V segment lost 6 bases and the J segment 7 bases; nucleotides outside the gene matches: 10. Germline-derived CDR1 and CDR2 are MNHNY and SVGAGI (reference sequence). CDR3 length equals 15 residues. CDR3 DNA: TGTGCCAGCAGCACAGGACAGGGGTTGAAGCAGCCCCAGCATTTT. It specifies CASSTGQGLKQPQHF.

The chain employs TRBV28 and TRBJ2-1; 8 nucleotides align to TRBD2. Per the germline V gene, CDR1 is MDHEN and CDR2 is SYDVKM. Trimming cost V 6 bases and J 7 bases; bases outside gene matches: 11. The CDR3 contains 15 residues. DNA of the CDR3: TGTGCCAGCAGGATAGGACTAGCAGGCTGGAATGAGCAGTTCTTC. Protein: CASRIGLAGWNEQFF.

This clone was picked up many times. The chain combines TRBV7-6 with TRBJ2-1, with D unresolved. Trimming pared 4 bases from V and 4 bases from J, leaving 11 bases between. There are 14 residues in the CDR3. The germline V gene has CDR1 SGHVS and CDR2 FNYEAQ. CDR3 nucleotide sequence: TGTGCCAGCAGCTCGGACGTCGGGTACAATGAGCAGTTCTTC. It encodes CASSSDVGYNEQFF.

This clone was seen only a few times. J is TRBJ1-1 and V is TRBV7-2; 9 bases are shared with TRBD1. Looked up from germline, CDR1 is SGHTA and CDR2 is FQGNSA. The CDR3 covers 15 residues. The J segment lost 0 bases and the V segment lost 8 bases, leaving 7 bases of the junction unmatched. CDR3 loop: CASGRQGGMNTEAFF. CDR3 nucleotide sequence: TGTGCCAGCGGGAGACAGGGGGGCATGAACACTGAAGCTTTCTTT.

This chain joins TRBV28 and TRBJ1-5; 7 bases are shared with TRBD1. V was pared by 6 bases and J by 7 bases, with 6 bases of the junction left unmatched. The V gene's germline CDR1 is MDHEN and CDR2 SYDVKM. This CDR3 contains 13 residues. CDR3 amino acids: CASSRGGAQPQHF. Here the CDR3 DNA reads TGTGCCAGCAGCAGGGGGGGGGCCCAGCCCCAGCATTTT. The full variable domain, its missing parts supplied by reference TRBV28 and TRBJ1-5, is DVKVTQSSRYLVKRTGEKVFLECVQDMDHENMFWYRQDPGLGLRLIYFSYDVKMKEKGDIPEGYSVSREKKERFSLILESASTNQTSMYLCASSRGGAQPQHFGDGTRLSIL.

The chain links TRBV24-1 to TRBJ1-1; D unclear. The CDR3 runs 13 residues. Germline V gene data show CDR1 as KGHDR and CDR2 as SFDVKD. V was trimmed by 3 bases and J by 2 bases, leaving 6 bases between them. The CDR3 protein is CATSDGSNTEAFF. The DNA of the CDR3 is TGTGCCACCAGTGATGGGAGCAACACTGAAGCTTTCTTT.

CDR3 protein: CASSLTAMNTEAFF. CDR3 bases: TGTGCCAGCAGCTTAACAGCTATGAACACTGAAGCTTTCTTT. The chain has TRBV7-9 and TRBJ1-1, with D unclear. This CDR3 spans 14 amino acids. CDR1 is SEHNR and CDR2 is FQNEAQ in the germline V gene (reference sequence). V lost 2 bases and J 0 bases, leaving 7 bases between the germline ends.

V usage is TRBV6-6 and J usage is TRBJ1-1, with a possible D match to TRBD1 (5 bases). Germline CDR1 reads MNHNY; CDR2 reads SVGAGI (reference sequence). The V end lost 7 bases, the J end lost 0 bases, and 15 bases lay between the germline ends. This CDR3 region has 15 residues. In DNA form, the CDR3 reads TGTGCCAGCATAAAACAGGCGATCATGAACACTGAAGCTTTCTTT. Its translation is CASIKQAIMNTEAFF.

The chain links TRBV7-2 to TRBJ1-2, with D perhaps TRBD1 (5 bases). Germline V gene sequence: CDR1 SGHTA, CDR2 FQGNSA. The CDR3 has 14 amino acids. Trimming removed 1 base from V and 7 bases from J, with 13 bases in between. The CDR3, as DNA: TGTGCCAGCAGCTTAGGGGGCGACAGAAGTGGCTACACCTTC. Its translation: CASSLGGDRSGYTF.

This chain joins TRBV5-1 and TRBJ2-3; 7 bases are a match to TRBD2. V shed 5 bases and J 0 bases; nucleotides not matched to a gene: 6. This CDR3 spans 15 amino acids. Looked up from germline, CDR1 is SGHRS and CDR2 is YFSETQ. CDR3 sequence: CASSPGGRSTDTQYF. The DNA of the CDR3 is TGCGCCAGCAGTCCGGGAGGCCGGAGCACAGATACGCAGTATTTT.

V usage is TRBV5-1 and J usage is TRBJ2-1; the match to TRBD2 covers 15 bases. CDR1 is SGHRS, CDR2 YFSETQ, per germline. V dropped 0 bases and J dropped 9; count of bases not matched to a gene: 4. CDR3 size: 16 residues. The CDR3 sequence: CASSLGTSGRAGEQFF. The CDR3 DNA follows: TGCGCCAGCAGCTTGGGGACTAGCGGGAGGGCTGGTGAGCAGTTCTTC.

This chain joins TRBV5-1 and TRBJ2-1, with 11 bases identical to TRBD1. Germline CDR1 is SGHRS and CDR2 is YFSETQ. V shed 2 bases and J 0 bases; nucleotides not matched to a gene: 10. This CDR3 is 19 amino acids long. CDR3 DNA: TGCGCCAGCAGCTTTCCGGGACAGGGGGTTAAGAGCTCCTACAATGAGCAGTTCTTC. Translated, it gives CASSFPGQGVKSSYNEQFF.

This rearrangement joins TRBV29-1 to TRBJ2-2; D not resolved. The V gene lost 4 bases and the J gene lost 2 bases, with 8 bases spanning the gap. The CDR3 length is 13 residues. The germline CDR1 and CDR2 sequences are SQVTM and ANQGSEA. Here the CDR3 DNA reads TGCAGCGTTGGTAGACCAAACACCGGGGAGCTGTTTTTT. It is translated as CSVGRPNTGELFF.

The chain is built from TRBV5-1 and TRBJ1-1; D not resolved. With 0 bases removed from V and 8 bases from J, the gap between germline ends came to 11 bases. The CDR3 has 13 residues. Germline-derived CDR1 and CDR2 are SGHRS and YFSETQ. The CDR3, as DNA: TGCGCCAGCAGCTTGGAGGCACCCCCCGAAGCTTTCTTT. This gives the protein CASSLEAPPEAFF.

V usage is TRBV6-6 and J usage is TRBJ2-7; 7 bases match TRBD2. The CDR3 has 12 amino acids. Trimming cost V 2 bases and J 6 bases; bases outside gene matches: 1. CDR1 and CDR2 (germline): MNHNY, SVGAGI (reference sequence). The CDR3 region has the DNA TGTGCCAGCAGTTACCCGGGGGGCGAGCAGTACGTC. Its translation is CASSYPGGEQYV.